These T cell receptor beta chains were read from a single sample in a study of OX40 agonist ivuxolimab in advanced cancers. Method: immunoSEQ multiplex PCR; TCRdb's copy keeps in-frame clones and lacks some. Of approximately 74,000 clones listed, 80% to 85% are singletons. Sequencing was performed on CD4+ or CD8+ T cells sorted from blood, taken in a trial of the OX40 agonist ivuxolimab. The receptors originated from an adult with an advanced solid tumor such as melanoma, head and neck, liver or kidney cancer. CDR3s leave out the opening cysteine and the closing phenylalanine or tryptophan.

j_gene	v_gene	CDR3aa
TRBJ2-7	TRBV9	ASSVGPGESYEQY
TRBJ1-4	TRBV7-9	ASSFVRSEYWAARNLLF
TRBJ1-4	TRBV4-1	ASSQERGVNNEKLF
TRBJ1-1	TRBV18	ASSRISFEAF
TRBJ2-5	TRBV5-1	ASSFGSLDETQY
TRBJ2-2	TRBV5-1	ASSHGTGEAGELF
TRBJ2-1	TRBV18	ASSPSSGRINEQF
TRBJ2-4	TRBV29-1	SVLGTSGAENIQY
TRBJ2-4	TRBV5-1	ASSLVLATDQY
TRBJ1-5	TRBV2	ASSEAPRGLSNQPQH
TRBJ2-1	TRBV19	ASSINNRENEQF
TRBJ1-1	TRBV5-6	ASSLFWGGRTEAF
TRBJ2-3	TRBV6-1	ASRLTATSTDTQY
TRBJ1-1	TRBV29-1	SVEVERGTEAF
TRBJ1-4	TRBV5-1	ASSLDRANEKLF
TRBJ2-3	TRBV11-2	ASSLGVRGGTDTQY
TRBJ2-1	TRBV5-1	ASSLHPSRESSYNEQF
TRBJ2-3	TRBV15	ATSRIGSHGDTQY
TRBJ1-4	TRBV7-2	ASSLPQGWNEKLF
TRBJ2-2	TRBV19	ASSRTGAVTGELF
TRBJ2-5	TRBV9	ASSRGVFQETQY
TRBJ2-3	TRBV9	ASSVDQVDTQY
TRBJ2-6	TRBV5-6	ASSWTSSGANVLT
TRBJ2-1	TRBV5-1	ASSFDGREQF
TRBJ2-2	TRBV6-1	ASSDETSGTGELF
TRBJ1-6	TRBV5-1	ASGTGESPLH
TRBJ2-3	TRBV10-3	AISRLAGLTDTQY
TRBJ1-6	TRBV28	ASSTPVEGHNSPLH
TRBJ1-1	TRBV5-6	ASSFQGEAF
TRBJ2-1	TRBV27	ASSLFSGGEAEQF
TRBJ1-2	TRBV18	ASSPGGGPNYGYT
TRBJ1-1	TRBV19	ASKAKRDTEAF
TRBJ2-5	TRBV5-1	ASSFSGGALETQY
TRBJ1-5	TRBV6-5	ASSSRQSRQPQH
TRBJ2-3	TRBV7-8	ASSPRVLVGSSTDTQY
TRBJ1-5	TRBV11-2	ASSLDGQRQPQH
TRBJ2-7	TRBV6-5	ASSPRGYEQY
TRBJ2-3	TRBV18	ASSPPWREGTDTQY
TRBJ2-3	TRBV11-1	ASSHQRGGTDTQY
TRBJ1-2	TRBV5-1	ASSVLQANYGYT
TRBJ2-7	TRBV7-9	ASSLDYRENEQY
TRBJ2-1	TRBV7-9	ASSLFSDWGNEQF
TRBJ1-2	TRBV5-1	ASSLATGSYGYT
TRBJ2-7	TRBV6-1	ASTQTDEQY